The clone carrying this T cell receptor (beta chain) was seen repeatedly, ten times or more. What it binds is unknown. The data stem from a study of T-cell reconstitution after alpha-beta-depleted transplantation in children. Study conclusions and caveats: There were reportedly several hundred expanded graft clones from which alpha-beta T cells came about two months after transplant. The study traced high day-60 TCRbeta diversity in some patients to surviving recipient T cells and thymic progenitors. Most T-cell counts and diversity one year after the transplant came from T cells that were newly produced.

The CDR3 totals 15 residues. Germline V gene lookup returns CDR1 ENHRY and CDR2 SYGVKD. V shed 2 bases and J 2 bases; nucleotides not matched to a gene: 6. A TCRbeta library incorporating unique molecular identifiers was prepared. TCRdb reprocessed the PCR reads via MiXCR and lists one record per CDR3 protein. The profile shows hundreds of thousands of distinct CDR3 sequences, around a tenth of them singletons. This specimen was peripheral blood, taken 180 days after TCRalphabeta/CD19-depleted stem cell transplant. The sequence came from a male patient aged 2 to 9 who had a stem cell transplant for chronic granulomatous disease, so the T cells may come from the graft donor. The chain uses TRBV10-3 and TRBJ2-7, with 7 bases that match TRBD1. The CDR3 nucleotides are TGTGCCATCAGTGAGACTAGGGGGCGAGCCTACGAGCAGTACTTC. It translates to CAISETRGRAYEQYF.